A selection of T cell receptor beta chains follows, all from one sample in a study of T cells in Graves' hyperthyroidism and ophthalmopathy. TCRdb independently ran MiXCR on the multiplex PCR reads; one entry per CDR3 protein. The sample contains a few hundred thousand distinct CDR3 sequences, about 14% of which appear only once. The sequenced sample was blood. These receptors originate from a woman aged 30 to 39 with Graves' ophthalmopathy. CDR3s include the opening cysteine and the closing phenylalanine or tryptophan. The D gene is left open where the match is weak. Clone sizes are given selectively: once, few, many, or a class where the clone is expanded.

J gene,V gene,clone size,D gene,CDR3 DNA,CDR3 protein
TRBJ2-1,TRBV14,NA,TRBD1,TGTGCCAGCAGCCAAGCGGAACAGGGGAAATACAATGAGCAGTTCTTC,CASSQAEQGKYNEQFF
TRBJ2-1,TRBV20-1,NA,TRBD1,TGCAGTGCTCCGGGACAGGGGGCGTGGGAGCAGTTCTTC,CSAPGQGAWEQFF
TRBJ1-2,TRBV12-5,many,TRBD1,TGTGCTAGTGGTTCAAAACAAAAGACAGGGTCATATGGCGCTAACTATGGCTACACCTTC,CASGSKQKTGSYGANYGYTF
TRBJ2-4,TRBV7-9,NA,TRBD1,TGTGCCAGCAGCTTAGGACAGGGTAAAGCCAAAAACATTCAGTACTTC,CASSLGQGKAKNIQYF
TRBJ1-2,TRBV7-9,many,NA,TGTGCCAGCAGCCCTAGAAAGGGACACCCGAAGGGGAACTATGGCTACACCTTC,CASSPRKGHPKGNYGYTF
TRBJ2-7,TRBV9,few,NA,TGTGCCAGCAGCGAGGGACGGTCTTCTGTGGAGCAGTACTTC,CASSEGRSSVEQYF
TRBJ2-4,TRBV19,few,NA,TGTGCCAGTAGTAGTTTCACCGGAGCCAAAAACATTCAGTACTTC,CASSSFTGAKNIQYF
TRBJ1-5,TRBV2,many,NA,TGTGCCAGCAGTGTGGGCCCTTCGGGTCAGCCCCAGCATTTT,CASSVGPSGQPQHF
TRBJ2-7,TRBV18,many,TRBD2,TGTGCCAGCTCACCTTCGACTAGCGGGGGCTACGAGCAGTACTTC,CASSPSTSGGYEQYF
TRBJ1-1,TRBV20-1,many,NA,TGCAGTGCTAGCCCCGTTGGGCAGAACACTGAAGCTTTCTTT,CSASPVGQNTEAFF
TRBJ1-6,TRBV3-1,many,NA,TGTGCCAGCAGTCCCCTCGGTGGCCACGGGTCACCCCTCCACTTT,CASSPLGGHGSPLHF
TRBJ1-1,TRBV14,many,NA,TGTGCCAGCAGCCAAGACCTCGGGACCACTGAAGCTTTCTTT,CASSQDLGTTEAFF
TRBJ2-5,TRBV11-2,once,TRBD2,TGTGCCAGCAGCTTCCGGACTAGCGGGGGGCTGGAGACCCAGTACTTC,CASSFRTSGGLETQYF
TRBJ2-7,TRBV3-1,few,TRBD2,TGTGCCAGCAGCCAAGATGGACTAGCGGGGGAGTACTCCTCCTACGAGCAGTACTTC,CASSQDGLAGEYSSYEQYF
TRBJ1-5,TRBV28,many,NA,TGTGCCAGCAGTTTCTTGGGTAATCAGCCCCAGCATTTT,CASSFLGNQPQHF
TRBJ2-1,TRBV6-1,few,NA,TGTGCCAGCAGCCACGGACCCACTGGGAATGAGCAGTTCTTC,CASSHGPTGNEQFF
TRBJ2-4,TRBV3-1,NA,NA,TGTGCCAGCAGCCAAGTCGTCAGAGAAGCCAAAAACATTCAGTACTTC,CASSQVVREAKNIQYF
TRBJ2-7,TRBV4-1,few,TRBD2,TGCGCCAGCAGCCACCCGGGACTAGCGACCTACGAGCAGTACTTC,CASSHPGLATYEQYF
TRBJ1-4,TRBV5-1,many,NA,TGCGCCAGCAGCGTCGGGACGGCCCATGAAAAACTGTTTTTT,CASSVGTAHEKLFF
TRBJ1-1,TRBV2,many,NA,TGTGCCTGCAGACAGATTGAAGCTTTCTTT,CACRQIEAFF
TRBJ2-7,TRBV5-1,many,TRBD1,TGCGCCAGCACTACCGGGGACAGGGATAGCGAGCAGTACTTC,CASTTGDRDSEQYF
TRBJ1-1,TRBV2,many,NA,TGTGCCAGCCGGGACGGAGAAATGAACACTGAAGCTTTCTTT,CASRDGEMNTEAFF
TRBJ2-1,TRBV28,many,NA,TGTGCCAGCAGGATGGGGGGTAGTCTACGGGAGCAGTTCTTC,CASRMGGSLREQFF
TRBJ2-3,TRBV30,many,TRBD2,TGTGCCTGGACGGCGGGGGGATTCCACACAGATACGCAGTATTTT,CAWTAGGFHTDTQYF